The T cell receptor beta chain under discussion was sequenced for a study of cytomegalovirus exposure and HLA in healthy donors. Study-wide findings and caveats: Exclusion applied to some V segments, including TRBV6-2 and TRBV6-3, as they were indistinguishable. Productive rates of about 87% or about 30% were seen for most TCR beta V segments in an earlier analysis.

All donors participated as healthy donors of bone marrow. PCR was performed using 60 Vbeta and 13 Jbeta primers. Sequencing was performed with immunoSEQ multiplex PCR; in TCRdb, only in-frame clones are kept and a portion is missing. This table holds about 120,000 clones, roughly 80% found once. V was pared by 5 bases and J by 4 bases, with 11 bases between. Germline V gene lookup returns CDR1 WNHNN and CDR2 SYGVQD (reference sequence). The CDR3 has 13 amino acids. A word on this clone: What it recognizes is unknown.

The receptor comes from a woman between 40 and 50 years old in good health and CMV-seropositive. The chain joins TRBV10-1 to TRBJ1-1; unclear D gene. The source material was PBMCs. The CDR3 sequence: CASSQEVSTEAFF. The DNA of the CDR3 is TGCGCCAGCAGTCAGGAGGTCAGCACTGAAGCTTTCTTT.